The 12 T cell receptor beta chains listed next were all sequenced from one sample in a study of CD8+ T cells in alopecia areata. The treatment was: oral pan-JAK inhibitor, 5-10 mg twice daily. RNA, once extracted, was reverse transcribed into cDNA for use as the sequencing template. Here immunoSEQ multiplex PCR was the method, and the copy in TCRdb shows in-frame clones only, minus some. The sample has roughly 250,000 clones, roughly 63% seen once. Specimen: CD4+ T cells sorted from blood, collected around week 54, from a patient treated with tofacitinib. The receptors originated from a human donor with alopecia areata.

CDR3 residues: CASSSGTGMNTEAFF. CDR3 DNA sequence: TGTGCCAGCAGCTCCGGGACAGGCATGAACACTGAAGCTTTCTTT. V usage is TRBV5-4 and J usage is TRBJ1-1, with 8 bases fitting TRBD1. Losses at the gene ends were 3 bases for V and 0 bases for J; bases not matched to a gene: 4. Germline-derived CDR1 and CDR2 are SGHNT and YYREEE (reference sequence). This CDR3 has 15 residues. Drawing the rest from reference TRBV5-4 and TRBJ1-1, the complete variable domain is ETGVTQSPTHLIKTRGQQVTLRCSSQSGHNTVSWYQQALGQGPQFIFQYYREEENGRGNFPPRFSGLQFPNYSSELNVNALELDDSALYLCASSSGTGMNTEAFFGQGTRLTVV.

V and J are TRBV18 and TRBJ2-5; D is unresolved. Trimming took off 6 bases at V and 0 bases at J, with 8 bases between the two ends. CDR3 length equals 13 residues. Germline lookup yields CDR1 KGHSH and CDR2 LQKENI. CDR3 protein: CASSSRDQETQYF. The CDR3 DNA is TGTGCCAGCTCCTCCCGCGACCAAGAGACCCAGTACTTC.

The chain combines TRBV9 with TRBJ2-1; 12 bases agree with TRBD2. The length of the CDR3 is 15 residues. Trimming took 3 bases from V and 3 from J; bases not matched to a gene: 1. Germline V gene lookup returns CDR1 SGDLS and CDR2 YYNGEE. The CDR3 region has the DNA TGTGCCAGCAGCGCACTAGCGGGGGGCTACAATGAGCAGTTCTTC. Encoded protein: CASSALAGGYNEQFF.

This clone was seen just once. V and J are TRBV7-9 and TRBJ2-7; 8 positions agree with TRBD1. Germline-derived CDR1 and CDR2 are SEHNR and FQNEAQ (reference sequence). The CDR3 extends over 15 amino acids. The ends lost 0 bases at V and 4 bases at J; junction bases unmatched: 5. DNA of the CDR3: TGTGCCAGCAGCTTAGCCAGGGGGCTCATGTACGAGCAGTACTTC. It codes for CASSLARGLMYEQYF.

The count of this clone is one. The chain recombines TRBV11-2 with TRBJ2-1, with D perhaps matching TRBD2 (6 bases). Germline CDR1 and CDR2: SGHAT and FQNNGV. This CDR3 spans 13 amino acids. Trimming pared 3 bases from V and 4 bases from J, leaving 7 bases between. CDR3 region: CASSFGSYNEQFF. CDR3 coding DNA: TGTGCCAGCAGCTTCGGGAGTTACAATGAGCAGTTCTTC.

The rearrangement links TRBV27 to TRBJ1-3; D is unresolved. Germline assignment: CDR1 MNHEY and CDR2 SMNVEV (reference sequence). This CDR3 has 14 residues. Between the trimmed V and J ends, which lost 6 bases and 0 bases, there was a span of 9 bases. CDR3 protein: CASRQKSSGNTIYF. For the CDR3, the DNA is TGTGCCAGCAGGCAGAAGTCCTCTGGAAACACCATATATTTT.

In nucleotides, the CDR3 is TGTGCCAGCAGCTCCGGGACTAGCGGCCACAATGAGCAGTTCTTC. Encoded protein: CASSSGTSGHNEQFF. The V call is TRBV7-9, the J call TRBJ2-1, with 11 bases matching TRBD2. Unmatched junction bases numbered 4, after V lost 4 bases and J lost 5 bases. The CDR3 is 15 amino acids. Germline CDR1 is SEHNR and CDR2 is FQNEAQ (reference sequence). The full variable domain, rest sourced from reference TRBV7-9 and TRBJ2-1, is DTGVSQNPRHKITKRGQNVTFRCDPISEHNRLYWYRQTLGQGPEFLTYFQNEAQLEKSRLLSDRFSAERPKGSFSTLEIQRTEQGDSAMYLCASSSGTSGHNEQFFGPGTRLTVL.

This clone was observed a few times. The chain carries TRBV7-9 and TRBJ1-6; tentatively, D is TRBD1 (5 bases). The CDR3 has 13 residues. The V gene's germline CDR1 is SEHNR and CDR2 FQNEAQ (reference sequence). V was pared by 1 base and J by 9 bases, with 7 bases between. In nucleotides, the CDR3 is TGTGCCAGCAGCTTAGAAGGGGCTTCACCCCTCCACTTT. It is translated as CASSLEGASPLHF.

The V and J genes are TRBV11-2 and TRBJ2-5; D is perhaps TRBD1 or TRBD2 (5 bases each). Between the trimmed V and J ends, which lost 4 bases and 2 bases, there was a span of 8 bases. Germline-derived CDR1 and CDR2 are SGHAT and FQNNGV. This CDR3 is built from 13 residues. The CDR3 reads CASSSGRQETQYF. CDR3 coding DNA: TGTGCCAGCAGCTCGGGACGTCAAGAGACCCAGTACTTC.

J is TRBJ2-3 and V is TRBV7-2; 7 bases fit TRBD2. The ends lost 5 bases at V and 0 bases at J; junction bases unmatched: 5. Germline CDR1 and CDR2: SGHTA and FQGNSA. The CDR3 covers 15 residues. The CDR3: CASSRSGDSTDTQYF. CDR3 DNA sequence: TGTGCCAGCAGCCGGAGCGGGGACAGCACAGATACGCAGTATTTT.

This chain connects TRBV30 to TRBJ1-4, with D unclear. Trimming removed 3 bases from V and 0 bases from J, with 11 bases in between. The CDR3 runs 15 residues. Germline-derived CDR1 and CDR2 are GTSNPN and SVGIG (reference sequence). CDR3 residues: CAWSRILATNEKLFF. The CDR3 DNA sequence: TGTGCCTGGAGCCGAATCTTAGCAACTAATGAAAAACTGTTTTTT.

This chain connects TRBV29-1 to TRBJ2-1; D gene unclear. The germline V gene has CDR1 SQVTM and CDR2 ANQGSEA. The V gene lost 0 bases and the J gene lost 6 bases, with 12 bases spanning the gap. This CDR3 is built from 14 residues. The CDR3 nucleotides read TGCAGCGTTGAAGATAGGGTGGTGTCCAATGAGCAGTTCTTC. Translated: CSVEDRVVSNEQFF.